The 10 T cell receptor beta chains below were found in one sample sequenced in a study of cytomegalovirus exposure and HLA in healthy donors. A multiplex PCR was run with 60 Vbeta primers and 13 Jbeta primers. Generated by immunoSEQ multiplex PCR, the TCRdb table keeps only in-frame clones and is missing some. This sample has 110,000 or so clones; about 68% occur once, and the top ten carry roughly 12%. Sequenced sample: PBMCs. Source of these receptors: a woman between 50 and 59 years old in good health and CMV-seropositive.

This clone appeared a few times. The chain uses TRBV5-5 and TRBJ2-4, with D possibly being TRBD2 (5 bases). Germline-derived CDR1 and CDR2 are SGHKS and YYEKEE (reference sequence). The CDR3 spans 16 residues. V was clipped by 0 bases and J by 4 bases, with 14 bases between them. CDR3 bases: TGTGCCAGCAGCTTGGGGTATCAGCGGATTAAAAACATTCAGTACTTC. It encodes CASSLGYQRIKNIQYF.

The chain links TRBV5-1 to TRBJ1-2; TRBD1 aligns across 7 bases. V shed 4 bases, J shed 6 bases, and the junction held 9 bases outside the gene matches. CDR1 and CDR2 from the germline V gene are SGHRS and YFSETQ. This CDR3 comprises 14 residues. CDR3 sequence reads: CASSPRQGGDGYTF. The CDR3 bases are TGCGCCAGCAGCCCCCGACAGGGAGGTGATGGCTACACCTTC.

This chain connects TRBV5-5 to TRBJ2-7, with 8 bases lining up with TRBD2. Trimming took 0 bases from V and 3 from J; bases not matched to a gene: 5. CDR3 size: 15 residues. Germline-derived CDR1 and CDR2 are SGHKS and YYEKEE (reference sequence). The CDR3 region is CASSLDTSGFYEQYF. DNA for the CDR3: TGTGCCAGCAGCTTGGATACTAGCGGATTCTACGAGCAGTACTTC.

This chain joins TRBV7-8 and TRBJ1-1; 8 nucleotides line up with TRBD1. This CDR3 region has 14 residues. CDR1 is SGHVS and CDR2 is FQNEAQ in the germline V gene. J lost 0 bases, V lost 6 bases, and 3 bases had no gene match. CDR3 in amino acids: CASSQGALNTEAFF. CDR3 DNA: TGTGCCAGCAGTCAGGGGGCTCTGAACACTGAAGCTTTCTTT.

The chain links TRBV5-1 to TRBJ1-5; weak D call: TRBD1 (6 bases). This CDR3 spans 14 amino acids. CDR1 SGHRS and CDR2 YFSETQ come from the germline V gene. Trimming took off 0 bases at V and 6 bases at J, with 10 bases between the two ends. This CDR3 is CASSLGTEGQPQHF. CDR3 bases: TGCGCCAGCAGCTTGGGGACAGAAGGTCAGCCCCAGCATTTT.

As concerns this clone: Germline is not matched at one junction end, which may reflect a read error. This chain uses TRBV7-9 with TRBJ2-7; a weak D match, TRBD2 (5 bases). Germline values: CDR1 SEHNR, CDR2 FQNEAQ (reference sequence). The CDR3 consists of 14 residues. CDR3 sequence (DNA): TGTGCCAGCAGCTTAACTTCGGGGTTCAACGAGCAGCACTTC. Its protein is CASSLTSGFNEQHF. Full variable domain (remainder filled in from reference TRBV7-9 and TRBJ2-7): DTGVSQNPRHKITKRGQNVTFRCDPISEHNRLYWYRQTLGQGPEFLTYFQNEAQLEKSRLLSDRFSAERPKGSFSTLEIQRTEQGDSAMYLCASSLTSGFNEQHFGPGTRLTVT.

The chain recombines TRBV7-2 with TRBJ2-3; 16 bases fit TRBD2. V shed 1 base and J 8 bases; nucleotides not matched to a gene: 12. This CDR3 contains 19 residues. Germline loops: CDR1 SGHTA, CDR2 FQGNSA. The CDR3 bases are TGTGCCAGCAGCTTAGGTCTCGGGACTAGCGGGAGGGAGAGCGTTACGCAGTATTTT. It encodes CASSLGLGTSGRESVTQYF. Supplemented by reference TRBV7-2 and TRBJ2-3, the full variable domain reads GAGVSQSPSNKVTEKGKDVELRCDPISGHTALYWYRQSLGQGLEFLIYFQGNSAPDKSGLPSDRFSAERTGGSVSTLTIQRTQQEDSAVYLCASSLGLGTSGRESVTQYFGPGTRLTVL.

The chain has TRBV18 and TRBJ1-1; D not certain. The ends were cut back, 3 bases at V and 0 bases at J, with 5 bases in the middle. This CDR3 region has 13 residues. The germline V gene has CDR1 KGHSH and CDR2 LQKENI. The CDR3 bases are TGTGCCAGCTCACCCAACATGAACACTGAAGCTTTCTTT. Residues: CASSPNMNTEAFF.

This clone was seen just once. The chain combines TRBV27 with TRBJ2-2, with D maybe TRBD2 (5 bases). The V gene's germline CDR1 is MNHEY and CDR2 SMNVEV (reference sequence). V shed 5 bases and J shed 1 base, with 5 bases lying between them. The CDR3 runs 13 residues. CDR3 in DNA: TGTGCCAGCAGTGGACTGAACACCGGGGAGCTGTTTTTT. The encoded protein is CASSGLNTGELFF.

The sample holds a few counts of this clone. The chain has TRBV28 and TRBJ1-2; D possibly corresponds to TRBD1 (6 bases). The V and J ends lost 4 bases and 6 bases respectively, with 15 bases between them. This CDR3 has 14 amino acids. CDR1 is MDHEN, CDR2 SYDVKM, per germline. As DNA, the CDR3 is TGTGCCAGCAGTTACGGGGGGGCAGTAGATGGCTACACCTTC. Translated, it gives CASSYGGAVDGYTF.